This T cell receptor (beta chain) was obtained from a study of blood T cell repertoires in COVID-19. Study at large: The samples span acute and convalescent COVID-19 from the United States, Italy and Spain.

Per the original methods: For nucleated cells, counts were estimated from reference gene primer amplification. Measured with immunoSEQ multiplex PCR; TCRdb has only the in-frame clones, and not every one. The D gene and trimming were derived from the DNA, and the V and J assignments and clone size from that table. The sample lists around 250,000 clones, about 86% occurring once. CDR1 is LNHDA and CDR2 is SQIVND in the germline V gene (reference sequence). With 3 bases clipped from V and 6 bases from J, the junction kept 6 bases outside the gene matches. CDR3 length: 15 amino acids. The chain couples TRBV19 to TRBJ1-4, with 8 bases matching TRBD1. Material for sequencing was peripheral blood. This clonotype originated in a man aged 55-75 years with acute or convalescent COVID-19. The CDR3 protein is CASSIRGGQDEKLFF. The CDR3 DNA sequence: TGTGCCAGTAGTATCAGAGGGGGACAGGATGAAAAACTGTTTTTT.